This TCR beta chain was captured in a study of cytomegalovirus exposure and HLA in healthy donors. Study findings and constraints: The study designated some 180 TCR beta chains cytomegalovirus-associated. A later analysis found first-cohort TCR clusters tended to co-occur in the 120 validation repertoires. Through in vitro validation, three CMV-associated chains were shown to be specific for CMV antigens.

Assay used: immunoSEQ multiplex PCR; TCRdb lists only in-frame clones, some missing. This sample has around 60,000 clones, with 90% to 95% found just once. Remarks on this clone: The antigen is not known.

The germline V gene encodes CDR1 SNHLY and CDR2 FYNNEI. The junction had 10 bases not matched to a gene; V was cut back by 7 bases and J by 6 bases. The CDR3 is 14 residues long. The sequencing input was PBMCs. The rearrangement uses TRBV2 and TRBJ1-1, with TRBD1 matching 8 bases. The sequence was collected from a woman in her late teens or twenties in good health and CMV-seronegative. CDR3 residues: CASKRTGMIAEAFF. The CDR3, as DNA: TGTGCCAGCAAACGGACAGGGATGATCGCTGAAGCTTTCTTT.